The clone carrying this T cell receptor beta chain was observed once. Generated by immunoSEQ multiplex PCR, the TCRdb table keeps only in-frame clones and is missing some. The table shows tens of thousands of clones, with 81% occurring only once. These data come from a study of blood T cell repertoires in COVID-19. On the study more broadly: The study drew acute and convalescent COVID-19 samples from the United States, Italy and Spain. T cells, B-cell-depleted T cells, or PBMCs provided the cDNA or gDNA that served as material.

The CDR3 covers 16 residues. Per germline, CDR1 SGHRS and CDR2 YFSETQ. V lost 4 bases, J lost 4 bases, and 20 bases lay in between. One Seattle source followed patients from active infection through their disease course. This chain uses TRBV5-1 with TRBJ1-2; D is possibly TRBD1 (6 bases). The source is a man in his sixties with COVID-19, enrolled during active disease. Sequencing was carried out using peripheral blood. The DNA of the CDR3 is TGCGCCAGCAGCCCCGAACCCACAGGGATCAGCTATGGCTACACCTTC. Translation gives CASSPEPTGISYGYTF.